This T cell receptor (beta chain) was obtained from a study of OX40 agonist ivuxolimab in advanced cancers. Study-wide background: An anti-OX40 (CD134) antibody with agonistic activity, ivuxolimab, was administered to patients. There were three patients with partial responses, one having hepatocellular carcinoma and two cutaneous melanoma.

The study, taken as a whole, reports: Low normalized T-cell clonal expansion was also seen in some nonresponders. Expanded peripheral T-cell antigen specificity went undetermined.

Generated by immunoSEQ multiplex PCR, the TCRdb table keeps only in-frame clones and is missing some. The table lists around 84,000 clones, over 80% of them singletons. Worth noting for this clone: Its specificity is unknown.

The TCR comes from an adult with an advanced solid tumor such as melanoma, head and neck, liver or kidney cancer. The sample consisted of CD4+ or CD8+ T cells sorted from blood, taken in a trial of the OX40 agonist ivuxolimab.

In nucleotides, the CDR3 is TGTGCCAGCAGTGACCTTGCAGCCGGGAGCAATCAGCCCCAGCATTTT. It specifies CASSDLAAGSNQPQHF. The chain recombines TRBV2 with TRBJ1-5; D ambiguous. This CDR3 spans 16 amino acids. In germline, CDR1 is SNHLY, CDR2 FYNNEI. The ends were cut back, 3 bases at V and 1 base at J, with 13 bases in the middle.